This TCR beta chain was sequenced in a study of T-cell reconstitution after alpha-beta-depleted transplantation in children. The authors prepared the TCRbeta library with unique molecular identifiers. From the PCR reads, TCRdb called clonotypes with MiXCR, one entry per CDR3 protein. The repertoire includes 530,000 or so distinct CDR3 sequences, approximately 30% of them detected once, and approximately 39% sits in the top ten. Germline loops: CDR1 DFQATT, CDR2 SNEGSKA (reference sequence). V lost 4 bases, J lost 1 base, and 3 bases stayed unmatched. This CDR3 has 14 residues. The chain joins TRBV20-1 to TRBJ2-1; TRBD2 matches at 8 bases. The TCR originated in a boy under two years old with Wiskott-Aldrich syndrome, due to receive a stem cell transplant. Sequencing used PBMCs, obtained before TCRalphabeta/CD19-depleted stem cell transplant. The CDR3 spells CSAIVAGSYNEQFF. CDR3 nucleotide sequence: TGCAGTGCTATAGTAGCGGGGTCCTACAATGAGCAGTTCTTC.